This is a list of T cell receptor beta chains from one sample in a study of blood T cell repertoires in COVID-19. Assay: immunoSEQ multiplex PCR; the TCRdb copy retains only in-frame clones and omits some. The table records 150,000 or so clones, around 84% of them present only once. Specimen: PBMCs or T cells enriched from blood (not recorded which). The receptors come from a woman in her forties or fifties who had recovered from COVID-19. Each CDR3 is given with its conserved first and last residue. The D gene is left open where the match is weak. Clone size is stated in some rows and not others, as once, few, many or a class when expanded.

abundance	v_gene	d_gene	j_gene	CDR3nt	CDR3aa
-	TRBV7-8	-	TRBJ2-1	TGTGCCAGCGCCCGCCCTCAGTCCTACAATGAGCAGTTCTTC	CASARPQSYNEQFF
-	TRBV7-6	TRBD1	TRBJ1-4	TGTGCCAGCAGCTTAGGACAGGGAAATAATGAAAAACTGTTTTTT	CASSLGQGNNEKLFF
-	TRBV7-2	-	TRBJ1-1	TGTGCCAGCAGCTCACGGGGGGGTTCAATGAACACTGAAGCTTTCTTT	CASSSRGGSMNTEAFF
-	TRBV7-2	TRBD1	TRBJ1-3	TGTGCCAGCAGCCTCAAGACAGGGAAGACCGGAAACACCATATATTTT	CASSLKTGKTGNTIYF
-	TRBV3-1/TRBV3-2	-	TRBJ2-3	TGTGCCAGCAGCCAAGATACCAGGGGTTCGCAGTATTTT	CASSQDTRGSQYF
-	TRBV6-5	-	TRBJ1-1	TGTGCCAGCAGGACGGCGGGGGGCATGAACACTGAAGCTTTCTTT	CASRTAGGMNTEAFF
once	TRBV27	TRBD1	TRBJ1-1	TGTGCCAGCTCTAGGGGACAGGGAAACACTGAAGCTTTCTTT	CASSRGQGNTEAFF
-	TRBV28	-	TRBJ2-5	TGTACCAACCCTCCCCTAGCTAAAGAGACCCAGTACTTC	CTNPPLAKETQYF
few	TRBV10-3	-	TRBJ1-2	TGTGCCATCAGTGAGTCTGAAACAGATTATGGCTACACCTTC	CAISESETDYGYTF
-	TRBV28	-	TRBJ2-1	TGTGCCAGCGAGGCCGAAGGAGAGCAGTTCTTC	CASEAEGEQFF
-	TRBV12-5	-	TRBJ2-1	TGTGCTAGTGGTTTGGTACAGGGCGGTGAGCAGTTCTTC	CASGLVQGGEQFF
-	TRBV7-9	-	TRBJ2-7	TGTGCCAGCAGCCTAGGACAAGAGCAGTACTTC	CASSLGQEQYF
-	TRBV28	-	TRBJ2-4	TGTGCCAGCAGTTTGGTCAGTCCAGCCAAAAACATTCAGTACTTC	CASSLVSPAKNIQYF
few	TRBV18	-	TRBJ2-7	TGTGCCAGCTCACCAGGGGCAGCACAGGTCTATGAGCAGTACTTC	CASSPGAAQVYEQYF
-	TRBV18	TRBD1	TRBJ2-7	TGTGCCAGCTCACCAATCGGGACAGGGGGCCTAGGGGAGCAGTACTTC	CASSPIGTGGLGEQYF
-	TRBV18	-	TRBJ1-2	TGTGCCAGCTCAGGCGGGCCTGCTTGGGGCTACACCTTC	CASSGGPAWGYTF
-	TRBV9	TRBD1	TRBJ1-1	TGTGCCAGCACCCCGCAGAGGGGACAGGGGAACACTGAAGCTTTCTTT	CASTPQRGQGNTEAFF
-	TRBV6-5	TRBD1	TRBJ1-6	TGTGCCAGCGGCCGACAGGGGTCACCCCTCCACTTT	CASGRQGSPLHF
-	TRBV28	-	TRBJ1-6	TGTGCCAGCAGTCCAGCGGACGGTCGAAATTCACCCCTCCACTTT	CASSPADGRNSPLHF
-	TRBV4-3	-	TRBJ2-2	TGCGCCAGCAGCCAAGATTTGGCGGTTGCGAACACCGGGGAGCTGTTTTTT	CASSQDLAVANTGELFF
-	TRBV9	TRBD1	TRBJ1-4	TGTGCCAGCAGCGCAGGGGGGATGGACAGGGGATTCGAAAAACTGTTTTTT	CASSAGGMDRGFEKLFF
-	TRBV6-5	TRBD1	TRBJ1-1	TGTGCCAGTTATCCAGGGGGAACTGAAGCTTTCTTT	CASYPGGTEAFF
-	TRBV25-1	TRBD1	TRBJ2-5	TGTGCCAGCAGCGGGAATCTCAGGGGGCGCGGGGAGACCCAGTACTTC	CASSGNLRGRGETQYF
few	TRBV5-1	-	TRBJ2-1	TGCGCCAGCAGCTTGAGAGGATCCTACAATGAGCAGTTCTTC	CASSLRGSYNEQFF
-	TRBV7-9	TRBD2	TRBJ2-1	TGTGCCAGCCACTTCTATAGCGGGCCGATTTACAATGAGCAGTTCTTC	CASHFYSGPIYNEQFF
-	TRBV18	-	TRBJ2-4	TGTGCCAGCTCACCGTTGGGACATGACATTCAGTACTTC	CASSPLGHDIQYF
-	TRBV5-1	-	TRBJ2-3	TGCGCCAGCAGCGACGGATCGGGACTTAGCACAGATACGCAGTATTTT	CASSDGSGLSTDTQYF
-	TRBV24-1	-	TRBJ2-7	TGTGCCACCATCCAGGGGTTTACCCCTCTCGAGCAGTACTTC	CATIQGFTPLEQYF
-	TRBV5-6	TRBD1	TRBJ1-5	TGTGCCAGCAGCGTTGGGACAGATTGGACTCAGCCCCAGCATTTT	CASSVGTDWTQPQHF
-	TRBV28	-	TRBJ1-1	TGTGCCAGCAGTTTATTGCCCGGTGAAGCTTTCTTT	CASSLLPGEAFF
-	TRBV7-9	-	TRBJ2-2	TGTGCCAGCAGCCCTCGGGACTCGAACACCGGGGAGCTGTTTTTT	CASSPRDSNTGELFF
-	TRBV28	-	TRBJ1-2	TGTGCCAGCAGTTTCCTCAGGGTTGGTGGAGGCTACACCTTC	CASSFLRVGGGYTF
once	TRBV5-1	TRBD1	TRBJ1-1	TGCGCCAGCAGCGTGGGACAGGAGAACACTGAAGCTTTCTTT	CASSVGQENTEAFF
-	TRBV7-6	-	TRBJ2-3	TGTGCCAGCAGCTTAGACCTAGCGCATACGCAGTATTTT	CASSLDLAHTQYF
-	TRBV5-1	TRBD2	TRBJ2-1	TGCGCCAGCAGCTTGGGCGGGAGTTTTGACAATGAGCAGTTCTTC	CASSLGGSFDNEQFF
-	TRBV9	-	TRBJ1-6	TGTGCCAGCAGCGAGGCAGGCACTAGCTCCTATAATTCACCCCTCCACTTT	CASSEAGTSSYNSPLHF
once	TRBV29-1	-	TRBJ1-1	TGCAGCGCCGGACTTGGGCTCTTTCGGAACACTGAAGCTTTCTTT	CSAGLGLFRNTEAFF
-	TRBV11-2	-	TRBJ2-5	TGTGCCAGCAGCTCGGGGTTGAAAGAGACCCAGTACTTC	CASSSGLKETQYF
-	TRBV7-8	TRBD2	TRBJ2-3	TGTGCCAGCAGCTCTCGGGAGGGCCGGTTAGATACGCAGTATTTT	CASSSREGRLDTQYF
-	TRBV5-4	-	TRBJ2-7	TGTGCCAGCAGCTTGGAACAGGGTGGGTACGAGCAGTACTTC	CASSLEQGGYEQYF
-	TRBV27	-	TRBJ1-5	TGTGCCAGCAGTTTAAAACTCAATCAGCCCCAGCATTTT	CASSLKLNQPQHF
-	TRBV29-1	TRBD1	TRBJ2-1	TGCAGCGTTGAACAGGGGGCGGATGAGCAGTTCTTC	CSVEQGADEQFF